This T cell receptor beta chain was retrieved from a study of molecular identifiers for immune sequencing clone quantification. Across the study: Naive CD8 RNA (roughly 20,000 or 100,000 cells) was divided into five aliquots, with four sequenced. Study-level findings and limits: Spiked Jurkat TCR RNA originating from one cell could reportedly be identified amid one million naive cells.

With listed TCR primers and previously described methods, bulk TCR libraries were prepared. TCRdb redid the calling of the PCR reads with MiXCR, one entry per CDR3 protein. The sample includes around 94,000 distinct CDR3 sequences, about 35% of them seen just once. This clonotype has more than one count but fewer than ten. What it recognizes is unknown. CD8+CD4-CCR7+CD45RA+ cells were sorted as naive CD8 T cells. Germline V CDR1 and CDR2: DFQATT, SNEGSKA (reference sequence). This CDR3 is 14 amino acids long. This sequence originates from a human donor in good health. Some libraries in this study had Jurkat cell RNA spiked in. The chain links TRBV20-1 to TRBJ2-7, with D possibly matching TRBD2 (7 bases). Sequenced: naive CD8+ T cells from blood, with Jurkat cell RNA spiked in. Subset: FACS-sorted CD8+CD4-CCR7+CD45RA+ naive T cells. The CDR3 reads CRPAAERGGYEQYF. CDR3 sequence (DNA): TGCAGGCCGGCCGCTGAGAGGGGGGGCTACGAGCAGTACTTC.